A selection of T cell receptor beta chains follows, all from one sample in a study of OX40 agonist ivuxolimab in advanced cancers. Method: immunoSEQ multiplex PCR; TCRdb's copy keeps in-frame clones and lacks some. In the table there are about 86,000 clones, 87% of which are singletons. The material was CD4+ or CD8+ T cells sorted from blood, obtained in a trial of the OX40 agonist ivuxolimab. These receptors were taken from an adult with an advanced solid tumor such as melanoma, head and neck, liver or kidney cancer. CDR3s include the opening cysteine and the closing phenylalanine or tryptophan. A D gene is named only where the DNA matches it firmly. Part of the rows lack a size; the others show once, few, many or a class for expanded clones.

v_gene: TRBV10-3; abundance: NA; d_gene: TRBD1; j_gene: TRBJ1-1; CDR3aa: CAISVDRGQTEAFF; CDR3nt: TGTGCCATCAGTGTAGACAGGGGGCAAACTGAAGCTTTCTTT
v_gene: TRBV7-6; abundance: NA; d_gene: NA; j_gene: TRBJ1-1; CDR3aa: CASSLGTGVNTEAFF; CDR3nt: TGTGCCAGCAGCTTGGGGACGGGGGTGAACACTGAAGCTTTCTTT
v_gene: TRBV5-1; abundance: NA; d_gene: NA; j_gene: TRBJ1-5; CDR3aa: CASSYYGGGNQPQHF; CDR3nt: TGCGCCAGCAGCTACTACGGGGGGGGCAATCAGCCCCAGCATTTT
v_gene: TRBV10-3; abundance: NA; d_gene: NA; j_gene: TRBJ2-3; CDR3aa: CAISESGGLQDTQYF; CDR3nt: TGTGCCATCAGTGAGTCTGGGGGCTTGCAAGATACGCAGTATTTT
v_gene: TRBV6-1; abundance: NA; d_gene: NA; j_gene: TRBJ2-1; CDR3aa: CASSEGAGRTPYNEQFF; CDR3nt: TGTGCCAGCAGTGAAGGGGCGGGGAGGACACCCTACAATGAGCAGTTCTTC
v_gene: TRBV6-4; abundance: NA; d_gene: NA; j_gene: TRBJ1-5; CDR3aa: CASPPRGVANQPQHF; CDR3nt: TGTGCCAGCCCCCCCAGGGGAGTAGCAAATCAGCCCCAGCATTTT
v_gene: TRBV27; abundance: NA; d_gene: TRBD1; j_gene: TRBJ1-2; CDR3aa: CASSPVDREAYGYTF; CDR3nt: TGTGCCAGCAGTCCAGTGGACAGGGAAGCATATGGCTACACCTTC
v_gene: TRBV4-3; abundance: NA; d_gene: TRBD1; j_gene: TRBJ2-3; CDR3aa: CASSRDRETDTQYF; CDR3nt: TGCGCCAGCAGCCGGGACAGGGAGACAGATACGCAGTATTTT
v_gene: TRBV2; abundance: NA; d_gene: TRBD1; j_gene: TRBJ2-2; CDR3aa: CASSGDRGPVGELFF; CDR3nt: TGTGCCAGCAGTGGGGACAGGGGGCCGGTCGGGGAGCTGTTTTTT
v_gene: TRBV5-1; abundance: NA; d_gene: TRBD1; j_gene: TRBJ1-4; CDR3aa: CASSLQVQGANEKLFF; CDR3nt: TGCGCCAGCAGCTTACAAGTACAGGGGGCTAATGAAAAACTGTTTTTT
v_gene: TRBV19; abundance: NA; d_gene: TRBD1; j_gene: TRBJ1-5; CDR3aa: CASTPGQGPLGPQHF; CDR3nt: TGTGCCAGTACCCCGGGACAGGGGCCTCTTGGGCCCCAGCATTTT
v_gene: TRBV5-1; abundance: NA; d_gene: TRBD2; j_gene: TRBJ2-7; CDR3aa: CASSLDTSGSSYEQYF; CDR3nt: TGCGCCAGCAGCTTGGACACTAGCGGGAGCTCCTACGAGCAGTACTTC
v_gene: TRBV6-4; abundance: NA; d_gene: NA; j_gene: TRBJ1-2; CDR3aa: CASTPSDELGGMIYGYTF; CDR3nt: TGTGCCAGCACCCCCTCGGACGAGTTGGGCGGGATGATATATGGCTACACCTTC
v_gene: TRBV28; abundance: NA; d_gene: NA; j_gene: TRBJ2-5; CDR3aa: CASTQGLAEGGTQYF; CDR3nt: TGTGCCAGCACCCAAGGGCTAGCGGAGGGGGGGACCCAGTACTTC
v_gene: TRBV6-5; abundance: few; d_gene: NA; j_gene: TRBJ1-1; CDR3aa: CASKTQAMNTEAFF; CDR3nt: TGTGCCAGCAAGACACAGGCGATGAACACTGAAGCTTTCTTT
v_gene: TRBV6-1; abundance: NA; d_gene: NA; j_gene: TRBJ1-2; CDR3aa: CASLGPVVLGYGYTF; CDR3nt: TGTGCCAGCTTAGGGCCCGTCGTATTGGGCTATGGCTACACCTTC
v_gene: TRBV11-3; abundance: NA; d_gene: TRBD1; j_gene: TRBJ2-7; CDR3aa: CASSPHSGQGSHEQYF; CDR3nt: TGTGCCAGCAGCCCGCACTCCGGACAGGGATCACACGAGCAGTACTTC
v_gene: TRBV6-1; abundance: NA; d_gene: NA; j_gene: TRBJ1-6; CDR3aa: CASKENSPLHF; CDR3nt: TGTGCCAGCAAGGAAAATTCACCCCTCCACTTT
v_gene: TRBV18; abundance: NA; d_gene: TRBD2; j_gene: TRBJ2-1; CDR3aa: CASSPGTSADEQFF; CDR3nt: TGTGCCAGCTCACCAGGGACTAGCGCCGATGAGCAGTTCTTC
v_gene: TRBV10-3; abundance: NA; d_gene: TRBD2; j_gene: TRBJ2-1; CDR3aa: CAISERTSGSSYNEQFF; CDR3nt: TGTGCCATCAGCGAACGGACTAGCGGGAGCTCCTACAATGAGCAGTTCTTC
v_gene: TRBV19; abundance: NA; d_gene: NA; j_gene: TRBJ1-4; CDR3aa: CASSMWATNEKLFF; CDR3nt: TGTGCCAGTAGTATGTGGGCAACTAATGAAAAACTGTTTTTT
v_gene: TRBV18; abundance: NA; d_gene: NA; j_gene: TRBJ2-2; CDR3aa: CASSRDKYTGELFF; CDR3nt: TGTGCCAGCTCTCGGGACAAGTACACCGGGGAGCTGTTTTTT
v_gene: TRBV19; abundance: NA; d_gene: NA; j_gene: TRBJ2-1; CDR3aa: CASNERAGWNEQFF; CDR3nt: TGTGCCAGTAACGAGAGGGCCGGGTGGAATGAGCAGTTCTTC
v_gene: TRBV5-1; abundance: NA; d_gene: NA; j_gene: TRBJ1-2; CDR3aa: CASSLGRLDRFNYGYTF; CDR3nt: TGCGCCAGCAGCTTGGGGAGGTTGGACCGATTTAACTATGGCTACACCTTC
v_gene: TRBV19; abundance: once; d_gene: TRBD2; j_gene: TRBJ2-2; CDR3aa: CASSLGLAGGNTGELFF; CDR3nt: TGTGCCAGTAGTCTCGGACTAGCGGGAGGGAACACCGGGGAGCTGTTTTTT
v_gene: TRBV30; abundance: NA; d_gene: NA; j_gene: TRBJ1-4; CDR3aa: CAWNGQRNEKLFF; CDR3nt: TGTGCCTGGAACGGACAGAGAAATGAAAAACTGTTTTTT
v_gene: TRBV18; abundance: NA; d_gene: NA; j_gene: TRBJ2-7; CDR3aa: CASSPSKEDEQYF; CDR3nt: TGTGCCAGCTCACCAAGTAAGGAGGACGAGCAGTACTTC
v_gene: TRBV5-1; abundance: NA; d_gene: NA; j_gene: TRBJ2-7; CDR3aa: CASSLAGQPEQYF; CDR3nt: TGCGCCAGCAGCTTGGCCGGGCAGCCCGAGCAGTACTTC
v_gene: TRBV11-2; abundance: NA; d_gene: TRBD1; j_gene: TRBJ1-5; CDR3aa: CASSLRRTGGAPQHF; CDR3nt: TGTGCCAGCAGCCTACGCCGGACAGGCGGAGCACCCCAGCATTTT
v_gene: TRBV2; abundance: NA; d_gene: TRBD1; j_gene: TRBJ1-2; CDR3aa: CASSGTGGWGYGYTF; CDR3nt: TGTGCCAGCTCCGGGACAGGGGGCTGGGGCTATGGCTACACCTTC
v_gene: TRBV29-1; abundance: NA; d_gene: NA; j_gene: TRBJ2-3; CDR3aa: CSVAIAGTDTQYF; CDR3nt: TGCAGCGTTGCCATAGCAGGCACAGATACGCAGTATTTT
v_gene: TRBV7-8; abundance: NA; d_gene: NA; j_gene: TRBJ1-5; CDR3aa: CASSLGEDQPQHF; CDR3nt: TGTGCCAGCAGCTTAGGGGAGGATCAGCCCCAGCATTTT
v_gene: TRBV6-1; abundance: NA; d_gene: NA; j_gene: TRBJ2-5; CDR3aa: CASSLEGGETQYF; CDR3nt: TGTGCCAGCAGTCTGGAGGGCGGGGAGACCCAGTACTTC
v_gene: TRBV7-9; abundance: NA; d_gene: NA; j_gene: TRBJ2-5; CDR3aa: CASSRYRGDRGETQYF; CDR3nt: TGTGCCAGCAGCCGCTATCGAGGGGATAGGGGAGAGACCCAGTACTTC
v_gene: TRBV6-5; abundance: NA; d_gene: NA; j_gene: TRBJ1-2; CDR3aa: CASSYGGGLYLVGYTF; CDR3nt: TGTGCCAGCAGTTACGGCGGAGGGTTGTATCTTGTAGGCTACACCTTC
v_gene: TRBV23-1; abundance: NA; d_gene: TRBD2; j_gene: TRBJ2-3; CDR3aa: CASSHAGGAVGADTQYF; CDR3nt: TGCGCCAGCAGTCATGCGGGGGGCGCAGTTGGAGCAGATACGCAGTATTTT
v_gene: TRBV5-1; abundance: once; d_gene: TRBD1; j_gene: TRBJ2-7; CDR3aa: CASSLRSGTGGNEQYF; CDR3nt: TGCGCCAGCAGCTTGCGATCCGGGACAGGGGGAAACGAGCAGTACTTC
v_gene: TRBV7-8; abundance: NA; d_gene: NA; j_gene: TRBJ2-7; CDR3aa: CASSFTHPGQSSEQYF; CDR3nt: TGTGCCAGCAGCTTCACCCACCCCGGGCAGAGTAGCGAGCAGTACTTC
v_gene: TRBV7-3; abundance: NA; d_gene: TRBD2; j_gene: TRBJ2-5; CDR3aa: CASSLTLAGGGETQYF; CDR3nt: TGTGCCAGCAGCTTAACGCTAGCGGGAGGTGGAGAGACCCAGTACTTC
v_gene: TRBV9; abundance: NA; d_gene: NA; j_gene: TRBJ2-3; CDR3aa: CASSVVPGRDTQYF; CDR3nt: TGTGCCAGCAGCGTTGTGCCAGGGCGTGATACGCAGTATTTT
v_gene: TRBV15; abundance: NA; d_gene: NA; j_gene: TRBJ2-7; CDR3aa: CATSRVVGGSYEQYF; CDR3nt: TGTGCCACCAGCAGGGTTGTTGGGGGTTCCTACGAGCAGTACTTC
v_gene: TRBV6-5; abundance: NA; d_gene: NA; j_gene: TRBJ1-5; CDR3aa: CARGNQPQHF; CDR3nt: TGTGCCAGAGGCAATCAGCCCCAGCATTTT
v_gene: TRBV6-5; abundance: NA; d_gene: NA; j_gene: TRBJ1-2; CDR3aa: CASSYSRRGNYGYTF; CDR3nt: TGTGCCAGCAGTTACTCTCGACGTGGTAACTATGGCTACACCTTC
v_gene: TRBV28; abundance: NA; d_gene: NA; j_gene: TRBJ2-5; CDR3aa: CASNLGPLQETQYF; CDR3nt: TGTGCCAGCAACTTGGGACCACTCCAAGAGACCCAGTACTTC
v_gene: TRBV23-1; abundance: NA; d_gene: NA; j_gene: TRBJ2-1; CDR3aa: CASSPTNLPYNEQFF; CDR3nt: TGCGCCAGCAGTCCTACTAATCTGCCCTACAATGAGCAGTTCTTC
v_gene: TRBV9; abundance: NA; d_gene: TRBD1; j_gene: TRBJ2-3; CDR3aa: CASSPGPGGPTQYF; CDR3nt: TGTGCCAGCAGTCCGGGCCCAGGGGGACCTACGCAGTATTTT
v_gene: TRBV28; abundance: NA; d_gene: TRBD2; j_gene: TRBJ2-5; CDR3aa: CASSRTSGAQETQYF; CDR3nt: TGTGCCAGCAGCAGGACTAGCGGGGCACAAGAGACCCAGTACTTC
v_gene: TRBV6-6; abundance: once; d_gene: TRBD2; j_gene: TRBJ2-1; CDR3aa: CASSLLAGGSNEQFF; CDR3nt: TGTGCCAGCAGCCTACTAGCGGGGGGGTCCAATGAGCAGTTCTTC
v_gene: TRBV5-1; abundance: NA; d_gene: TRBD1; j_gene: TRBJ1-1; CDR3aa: CASSLGDRVGWTEAFF; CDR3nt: TGCGCCAGCAGCTTGGGGGACAGGGTCGGGTGGACTGAAGCTTTCTTT
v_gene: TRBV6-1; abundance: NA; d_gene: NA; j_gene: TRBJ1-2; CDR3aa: CASSESSGYSYGYTF; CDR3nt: TGTGCCAGCAGTGAAAGCTCAGGCTACAGCTATGGCTACACCTTC